The sequence of this T cell receptor (beta chain) was determined in a study of a mutant IDH1 vaccine in newly diagnosed glioma. As for time point: week 23, last vaccination. It was 300 ug of mutant IDH1 20-mer peptide that made up each vaccine dose, given with topical imiquimod. CDR3 length: 15 residues. Germline CDR1 is SGHTA and CDR2 is FQGNSA. Trimming took 3 bases from V and 4 from J, leaving 12 bases between them. Profiled with immunoSEQ multiplex PCR; TCRdb holds only in-frame clones, not every one. The repertoire includes approximately 60,000 clones, about 85% of them detected once, and about 4% sits in the top ten. Worth noting for this clone: Its cognate antigen is unknown.

This TCR came from a man younger than 40 with glioma. V is TRBV7-2 and J is TRBJ2-2, with D perhaps TRBD1 (5 bases). The sample was PBMCs, taken from a glioma patient whose treatment included an IDH1 peptide vaccine. The CDR3 DNA follows: TGTGCCAGCAGCTTTCAGGGTTTCAGCACCGGGGAGCTGTTTTTT. It is translated as CASSFQGFSTGELFF.